This T cell receptor (beta chain) is from a study of CD8+CD57+ T cells in acquired aplastic anemia. The use of genomic DNA as template underpinned the TCR beta VDJ and CDR3 profiling. TCRdb reprocessed the reads with MiXCR, giving one entry per CDR3 protein. The sample holds over 150,000 distinct CDR3 sequences, 50% to 65% seen once. Flow cytometry had shown expanded CD8+CD57+ cells in the patients chosen for sequencing. The CDR3 extends over 15 amino acids. With 6 bases clipped from V and 3 bases from J, the junction kept 11 bases outside the gene matches. Germline V gene sequence: CDR1 SNHLY, CDR2 FYNNEI.

This receptor was taken from a human donor with aplastic anemia. The chain carries TRBV2 and TRBJ2-7; TRBD2 aligns across 7 bases. What was sequenced was sorted CD4+, CD8+, or CD8+CD57+ T cells (not recorded which) from PBMCs. The CDR3 protein is CASRPDNRGVYEQYF. For the CDR3, the DNA is TGTGCCAGCAGACCCGACAATCGGGGGGTCTACGAGCAGTACTTC. Drawing the rest from reference TRBV2 and TRBJ2-7, the complete variable domain is EPEVTQTPSHQVTQMGQEVILRCVPISNHLYFYWYRQILGQKVEFLVSFYNNEISEKSEIFDDQFSVERPDGSNFTLKIRSTKLEDSAMYFCASRPDNRGVYEQYFGPGTRLTVT.